This T cell receptor beta chain was sequenced during a study of T cells in Graves' hyperthyroidism and ophthalmopathy (dated by TCRdb to about 2019). Background on the whole study: Peripheral blood was collected at initial diagnosis, before any treatment. A discovery cohort of approximately 97 patients, 43 with Graves' ophthalmopathy and approximately 60 with stable Graves' hyperthyroidism, was used to find distinguishing TCR V-J signatures. Whether ophthalmopathy could be predicted prospectively was tested in an independent validation cohort made up of approximately 19 hyperthyroidism patients plus 17 patients who later progressed to ophthalmopathy. The 75 to 100 discovery patients were randomly split 7:3 into training and test sets. The study also compared thyroid tissue and blood T-cell repertoires from roughly 6 Graves' hyperthyroidism patients. After sampling, hyperthyroidism patients received methimazole starting at 30 mg daily, and ophthalmopathy patients received high-dose intravenous methylprednisolone. TCR Vbeta CDR3 sequencing of some 140 peripheral blood samples (under 45 ophthalmopathy, about 75 hyperthyroidism and roughly 17 progressor patients) is reported in the paper. General findings and caveats noted by the study authors: A model built on a 13 V-J signature distinguished ophthalmopathy from stable hyperthyroidism, reaching roughly 88% sensitivity and about 81% specificity in cross-validation and 80%/75% in testing. No statistical method was used to fix the sample size in advance, and group allocation was not hidden from the investigators. Most expanded thyroid clonotypes (frequency above 0.001) were also detected in blood, suggesting blood repertoires may reflect thyroid immune responses. During validation, the model predicted progression to ophthalmopathy a median of roughly six months ahead of onset, with roughly 65% sensitivity and 72% to 80% specificity.

The hyperthyroidism patients were between 18 and 65 years old and newly diagnosed, with a disease duration of less than 2 months. Exclusion was applied to patients with uncontrolled infections, other autoimmune diseases, pregnancy or lactation. Clinical symptoms, serum thyroxine and TRAb, thyroid ultrasound, and orbital computed tomography formed the basis for the diagnoses. For progressor patients, blood was drawn at the first diagnosis of hyperthyroidism, before any ophthalmopathy symptoms had appeared. PBMCs were isolated from about 9 ml of fresh peripheral blood by Ficoll-Paque density gradient centrifugation. Progressor patients were first diagnosed with Graves' hyperthyroidism and then developed ophthalmopathy during follow-up. Trizol reagent was used to extract total RNA, and RNA quality was then checked on an Agilent 2100 Bioanalyzer. This clonotype was detected only once. The antigen it binds to is not known. Base qualities are missing; no much larger clone stands one base away. Single-read evidence is weak.

TCR beta CDR3 regions were amplified from RNA transcripts. A first-round RT-PCR of the TCR CDR3 used the HTBI primer set with the Qiagen OneStep RT-PCR kit. Libraries were constructed in a second round of multiplex PCR, after which size selection and purification were performed. Paired-end sequencing of the libraries was performed with 100 bp reads on an Illumina HiSeq2000. Per the source publication's procedure: SOAPnuke was used to process the raw data, throwing out any read that contained adapters or uncalled bases, had a mean Phred below 15, or lacked an exact constant-primer or identifier match. COPE v1.2.5 was used to merge the high-quality paired reads, and each unique nucleotide sequence was defined as a clonotype. MiTCR v1.1 was used to align clonotypes to the IMGT TRBV, TRBD and TRBJ reference segments. Only V-J combinations with frequency above 0.0001, covering approximately 99% of repertoires, were analysed. A TCS score was defined as the ratio of F50 (clonal expansion) to E x V (chaos), with BLOSUM62-based TCRdist applied between CDR3 peptides within each V-J. Welch's t-statistics and random forest reduced 450 to 600 V-J features to roughly 13, which were used in a naive Bayes classifier (R e1071). The raw public reads went through TCRdb reprocessing: fastp at Q25, MiXCR clone calling, in-frame beta chains kept. Merged by CDR3 protein, the rows form single entries marked with the most common genes and DNA. TCRdb, not the original authors, processed these V and J calls. Counted in this sample were approximately 370,000 distinct CDR3 sequences; about 18% of them appeared once. The ten largest clonotypes hold approximately 30% of the sample.

Relative to germline, V is 7 bases shorter and J is 1 base shorter, with 10 bases between their ends. CDR1 and CDR2 are drawn from the germline V gene: ENHRY, SYGVKD. Including cysteine and phenylalanine, the CDR3 has 13 amino acids. Only the CDR3 region is kept as DNA, spanning 39 bases read in frame from base 1. The rearranged chain carries TRBV10-3 and TRBJ2-5; tentative D gene TRBD1, with 6 bases matching. This receptor was identified in a woman aged 25-40 years with Graves' hyperthyroidism that later progressed to Graves' ophthalmopathy. Material for sequencing was blood. The CDR3 region reads CAIKGDIQETQYF. The bases are TGTGCCATCAAAGGGGACATCCAAGAGACCCAGTACTTC.